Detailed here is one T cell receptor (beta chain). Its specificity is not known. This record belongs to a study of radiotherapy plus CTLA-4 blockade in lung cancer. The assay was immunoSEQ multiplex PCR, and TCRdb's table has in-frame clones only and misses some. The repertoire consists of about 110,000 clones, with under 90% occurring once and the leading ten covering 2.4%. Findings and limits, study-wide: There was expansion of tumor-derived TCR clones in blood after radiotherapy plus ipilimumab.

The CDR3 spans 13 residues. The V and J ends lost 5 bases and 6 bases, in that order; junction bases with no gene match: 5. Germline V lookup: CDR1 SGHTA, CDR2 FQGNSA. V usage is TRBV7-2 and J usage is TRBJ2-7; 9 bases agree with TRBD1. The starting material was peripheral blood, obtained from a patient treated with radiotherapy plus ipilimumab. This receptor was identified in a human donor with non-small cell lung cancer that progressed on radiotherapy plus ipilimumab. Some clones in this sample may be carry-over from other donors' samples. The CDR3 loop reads CASSQGQGGEQYF. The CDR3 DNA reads TGTGCCAGCAGCCAGGGACAGGGAGGCGAGCAGTACTTC.